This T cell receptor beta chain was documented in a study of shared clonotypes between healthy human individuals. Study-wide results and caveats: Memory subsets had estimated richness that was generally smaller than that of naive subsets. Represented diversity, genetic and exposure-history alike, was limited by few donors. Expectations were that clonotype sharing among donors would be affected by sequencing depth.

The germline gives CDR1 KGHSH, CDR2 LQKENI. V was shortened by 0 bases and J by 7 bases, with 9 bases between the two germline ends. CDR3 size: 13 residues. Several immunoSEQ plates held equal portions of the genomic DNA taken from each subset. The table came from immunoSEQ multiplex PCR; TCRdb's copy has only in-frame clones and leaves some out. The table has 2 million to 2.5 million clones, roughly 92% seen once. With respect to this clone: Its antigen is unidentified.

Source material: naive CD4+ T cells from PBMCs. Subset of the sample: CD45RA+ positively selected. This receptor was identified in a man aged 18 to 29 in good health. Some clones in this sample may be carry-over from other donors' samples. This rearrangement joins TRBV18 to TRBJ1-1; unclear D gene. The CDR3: CASSPPNDFEAFF. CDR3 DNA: TGTGCCAGCTCACCACCGAATGATTTTGAAGCTTTCTTT.